Listed below are T cell receptor beta chains from one sample, sequenced in a study of T cells after yellow fever vaccination. TCRdb used MiXCR to reprocess the 5' RACE reads, holding one entry per CDR3 protein. Of some 300,000 distinct CDR3 sequences in the sample, 7% to 10% were seen once. The source material was PBMCs, sampled roughly 45 days after the first yellow fever vaccination. The receptor set was obtained from a man aged 18 to 29 who received the YFV17D yellow fever vaccine. Both conserved end residues are part of each CDR3. The D gene is left open where the match is weak. Clone size is given for some rows only: seen once, a few or many times, or a class if the clone is expanded.

abundance: NA
d_gene: TRBD1
j_gene: TRBJ2-1
v_gene: TRBV6-2/TRBV6-3
CDR3aa: CASSYLRSIGTVVSYNEQFF
CDR3nt: TGTGCCAGCAGTTATTTGCGGTCTATTGGGACAGTTGTGTCCTACAATGAGCAGTTCTTC

abundance: few
d_gene: TRBD2
j_gene: TRBJ2-3
v_gene: TRBV28
CDR3aa: CASSSTSGGVRTTDTQYF
CDR3nt: TGTGCCAGCAGTTCGACTAGCGGGGGAGTAAGAACCACAGATACGCAGTATTTT

abundance: many
d_gene: NA
j_gene: TRBJ1-5
v_gene: TRBV11-1
CDR3aa: CASSLEQPQHF
CDR3nt: TGTGCCAGCAGCTTAGAACAGCCCCAGCATTTT

abundance: NA
d_gene: NA
j_gene: TRBJ1-2
v_gene: TRBV30
CDR3aa: CAWRRGENYGYTF
CDR3nt: TGTGCCTGGAGGAGAGGGGAAAACTATGGCTACACCTTC

abundance: many
d_gene: NA
j_gene: TRBJ2-7
v_gene: TRBV5-1
CDR3aa: CASSRGAVTYEQYF
CDR3nt: TGCGCCAGCAGCCGGGGGGCGGTGACCTACGAGCAGTACTTC

abundance: NA
d_gene: NA
j_gene: TRBJ1-5
v_gene: TRBV6-2/TRBV6-3
CDR3aa: CASNGGVRQPQHF
CDR3nt: TGTGCCAGCAACGGCGGGGTCCGACAGCCCCAGCATTTT

abundance: NA
d_gene: NA
j_gene: TRBJ2-3
v_gene: TRBV29-1
CDR3aa: CSVEEREGDTQYF
CDR3nt: TGCAGCGTTGAGGAGAGAGAGGGGGATACGCAGTATTTT

abundance: many
d_gene: TRBD1
j_gene: TRBJ2-7
v_gene: TRBV12-3/TRBV12-4
CDR3aa: CASSPGQGAPYEQYF
CDR3nt: TGTGCCAGCAGTCCTGGACAGGGGGCCCCCTACGAGCAGTACTTC

abundance: few
d_gene: TRBD1
j_gene: TRBJ2-5
v_gene: TRBV24-1
CDR3aa: CATSDKGGRNNQETQYF
CDR3nt: TGTGCCACCAGTGATAAAGGGGGCCGGAACAACCAAGAGACCCAGTACTTC

abundance: few
d_gene: NA
j_gene: TRBJ2-5
v_gene: TRBV6-1
CDR3aa: CASSRKRTFGTQYF
CDR3nt: TGTGCCAGCTCAAGAAAACGAACTTTTGGGACCCAGTACTTC

abundance: NA
d_gene: NA
j_gene: TRBJ2-3
v_gene: TRBV29-1
CDR3aa: CSVVLGSTDTQYF
CDR3nt: TGCAGTGTCGTTCTAGGCAGCACAGATACGCAGTATTTT

abundance: NA
d_gene: TRBD1
j_gene: TRBJ1-3
v_gene: TRBV20-1
CDR3aa: CSASPRQGSGNTIYF
CDR3nt: TGCAGTGCTAGCCCCCGACAGGGCTCTGGAAACACCATATATTTT

abundance: many
d_gene: NA
j_gene: TRBJ2-2
v_gene: TRBV28
CDR3aa: CASRGANTGELFF
CDR3nt: TGTGCCAGCAGGGGAGCGAACACCGGGGAGCTGTTTTTT

abundance: NA
d_gene: TRBD1
j_gene: TRBJ1-5
v_gene: TRBV6-5
CDR3aa: CASSYSIPQGINQPQHF
CDR3nt: TGTGCCAGCAGTTACTCGATTCCACAGGGGATAAACCAGCCCCAGCATTTT

abundance: few
d_gene: NA
j_gene: TRBJ2-5
v_gene: TRBV29-1
CDR3aa: CSVEGGLGAETQYF
CDR3nt: TGCAGCGTTGAAGGGGGACTCGGGGCAGAGACCCAGTACTTC

abundance: few
d_gene: TRBD1
j_gene: TRBJ2-3
v_gene: TRBV7-2
CDR3aa: CASSLVAQGAGKDTQYF
CDR3nt: TGTGCCAGCAGCTTAGTAGCCCAGGGGGCAGGTAAAGATACGCAGTATTTT

abundance: NA
d_gene: TRBD2
j_gene: TRBJ2-1
v_gene: TRBV12-3/TRBV12-4
CDR3aa: CASSFSSGGAWGEQFF
CDR3nt: TGTGCCAGCAGTTTTTCTAGCGGGGGGGCCTGGGGTGAGCAGTTCTTC

abundance: few
d_gene: NA
j_gene: TRBJ2-5
v_gene: TRBV5-4
CDR3aa: CASSFRQFQETQYF
CDR3nt: TGTGCCAGCAGCTTCCGACAGTTCCAAGAGACCCAGTACTTC